What follows describes a single T cell receptor beta chain. Germline loops: CDR1 SEHNR, CDR2 FQNEAQ (reference sequence). V lost 6 bases, J lost 0 bases, and 8 bases stayed unmatched. This CDR3 spans 17 amino acids. This specimen comes from a study of blood T cell repertoires in COVID-19. As for the study in general: Samples taken during acute and convalescent COVID-19 were collected in the United States, Italy and Spain.

The repertoire was sequenced with immunoSEQ multiplex PCR; TCRdb's copy has only in-frame clones and lacks some. The sample includes approximately 390,000 clones, approximately 87% of them seen just once. The V call is TRBV7-9, the J call TRBJ2-6; 7 bases map to TRBD1. The clonotype originates from a woman between 45 and 60 years old who had recovered from COVID-19. Sequencing was carried out using PBMCs or T cells enriched from blood (not recorded which). CDR3 in DNA: TGTGCCAGCAGATTCCAGGGACAGCTCTCTGGGGCCAACGTCCTGACTTTC. Its protein product is CASRFQGQLSGANVLTF.